Included here is one TCR beta chain sequence, with context. Under the authors' procedure: The authors estimated nucleated cell counts from reference gene primer amplification. Some clones are missing from TCRdb's copy, which holds only in-frame ones; the method was immunoSEQ multiplex PCR. V and J calls and clone size are those listed in that table; D and trimming were worked out from the DNA. The sample lists 150,000 to 200,000 clones; just under 85% were seen once. The data derive from a study of blood T cell repertoires in COVID-19. Study-level information: From the United States, Italy and Spain came samples of acute and convalescent COVID-19. PBMCs, B-cell-depleted T cells, or T cells were the source of the cDNA or gDNA that made up the material.

Looked up from germline, CDR1 is SGDLS and CDR2 is YYNGEE. The CDR3 loop spans 15 amino acids. The V segment lost 5 bases and the J segment 1 base; nucleotides outside the gene matches: 5. This sequence originates from a woman at least 80 years old with acute or convalescent COVID-19. The gene calls are TRBV9 and TRBJ2-3; 9 bases are a match to TRBD2. Sequencing was carried out using peripheral blood. Here the CDR3 DNA reads TGTGCCAGCAGTGCGACTAGCGGCCGCACAGATACGCAGTATTTT. Encoded protein: CASSATSGRTDTQYF.